This T cell receptor beta chain was sequenced for a study of blood T cell repertoires in COVID-19. Method: immunoSEQ multiplex PCR; TCRdb's copy keeps in-frame clones and lacks some. The sample lists about 250,000 clones; 86% were seen once. This clone was observed a single time. This clonotype originated in a woman of 80 years or more with COVID-19, enrolled during active disease. Sequencing input: peripheral blood.

The chain's CDR3 is CASRTTGGSRDTEAFF. In nucleotides, the CDR3 is TGTGCCAGCAGGACCACAGGGGGATCCAGAGACACTGAAGCTTTCTTT. This chain connects TRBV27 to TRBJ1-1; TRBD1 agrees at 8 bases. V was pared by 6 bases and J by 3 bases, with 12 bases of the junction left unmatched. The CDR3 spans 16 residues. Per germline, CDR1 MNHEY and CDR2 SMNVEV (reference sequence).